This T cell receptor beta chain derives from a study of blood T cells in healthy people across ages. Next came a second PCR, run for 7 to 11 cycles, which used a sample-barcoded 5' primer along with a J-beta primer mix. Through a template-switch adaptor with 12 random nucleotides, each cDNA molecule received a tag. TCRdb re-called the 5' RACE reads with MiXCR, one entry per CDR3 protein. The table shows approximately 1.5 million distinct CDR3 sequences, with less than 45% occurring only once. This clonotype was found a few times. The antigen remains unidentified. Each sample yielded at least 6.5 million isolated PBMCs. Regarding the study as a whole: As naive T cell percentage varied, TCR beta diversity correlated strongly with it.

The clonotype was recovered from a woman aged 18-29 years in good health. The sequencing input was blood.

CDR3 sequence (DNA): TGCAGTGGCCGCGACAGGGGGTATGGCTACACCTTC. It specifies CSGRDRGYGYTF. J is TRBJ1-2 and V is TRBV20-1; TRBD1 matches at 9 bases. Trimming removed 7 bases from V and 5 bases from J; junction bases left unmatched: 5. This CDR3 is 12 amino acids long. CDR1 is DFQATT and CDR2 is SNEGSKA in the germline V gene (reference sequence).